This T cell receptor (beta chain) was captured by sequencing in a study of T cell responses to AZD1222 COVID-19 vaccine (dated by TCRdb to about 2021). Describing the broader study: AZD1222 recipients whose second dose came at about 4 weeks and those whose second dose came at about 12 weeks were combined into one group, since spike-specific TCR depth and breadth did not differ between the two schedules. A total of roughly 240 trial participants underwent TCR sequencing, of whom 207 received two doses of AZD1222 and around 25 received two doses of the MenACWY control vaccine. Trial participants were enrolled by age into subgroups of 18-55, 56-69 and 70-plus years, and around 140, 26 and 57 TCR-sequenced participants, respectively, were included in these subgroups.

The CDR3 regions of human TCRbeta chains were subjected to immunosequencing. The original methods were these. TCRs in the repertoires were compared against a reference library of SARS-CoV-2-specific TCRs that had been generated with the MIRA antigen-specificity platform. Breadth was defined as the fraction of unique TCRs that were SARS-CoV-2-associated. Depth was defined as the fraction of total T cells that were SARS-CoV-2-associated. Each spike-specific TCR was assigned to its reactive spike region and to a CD4 or CD8 class using the MIRA data. Log10-transformed breadth and depth values were compared by one-way ANOVA with Sidak's multiple comparisons tests. TCRdb limited this immuneACCESS table to in-frame rearrangements with V and J called. A share of clones is missing; checked studies link under half to unresolved V genes, and the rest is unexplained. D and trimming were read from the DNA, whereas the V and J calls and clone size are those reported in that table. The sample table records around 100,000 clones; 70% to 90% of these occur just once. Together, the top ten hold less than 20% of the sample.

What this sample's time point label stands for: baseline before first vaccination. Vaccinee samples came from UK trials COV001 and COV002, including a single-blind randomized controlled phase 2/3 trial of AZD1222 (ChAdOx1 nCoV-19) in healthy adults. For TCRbeta chain sequencing, PBMC samples from trial participants were taken at day 0 and at day 28 after the second dose. Based on the germline V gene, the CDR1 and CDR2 sequences are MNHEY and SVGAGI. For this chain, trimming is 0 bases at the V end and 7 bases at the J end, and the number of junction bases without a gene match is 3. Taken from cysteine to phenylalanine, the CDR3 has 14 residues. Kept here is only the CDR3 DNA, which spans 42 bases and is read in frame from base 1. The research as a whole found: Conclusions about previously exposed vaccinees were limited because only a handful of AZD1222 recipients were SARS-CoV-2 seropositive at baseline. Because no day 14 peak-response samples were available, the repertoires could be characterized only after the peak T cell response. CD4 TCRs associated with the vaccine covered the entire spike protein, and the dominant responses were in regions 160-218 and 743-854. The 56-69-year group was small, and its depth increase did not reach significance, likely because of low power. Reportedly, close to half of the unique spike-specific TCRs recognized epitopes lying outside the regions that are mutated in the B.1.351 and B.1.1.7 variants. After two AZD1222 doses, spike-specific TCR breadth and depth were significantly higher than at day 0 and than in MenACWY recipients. Participants were mostly white British, with more females than males. The authors suggested clonal diversity may have been underestimated.

As concerns this clone: Its antigen target is currently unknown. Base-call qualities are not available, and no considerably larger clone is one nucleotide away.

The sequence came from an adult in good health. This sample comprised peripheral blood, obtained on day 0 of AZD1222 vaccination. Recombination linked TRBV6-5 to TRBJ1-2; 9 bases in between match TRBD1. The CDR3 loop reads CASSYSADRGGYTF. In nucleotide form, the sequence is TGTGCCAGCAGTTACTCGGCGGACAGGGGTGGCTACACCTTC.